Given below is one T cell receptor (beta chain) in context. Other DNA sequences from this sample encode an identical CDR3 as well. The germline V gene encodes CDR1 SGHAT and CDR2 FQNNGV. This CDR3 spans 12 amino acids. Trimming took off 1 base at V and 4 bases at J, with 2 bases between the two ends. This specimen comes from a study of shared clonotypes between healthy human individuals. Measured with immunoSEQ multiplex PCR; TCRdb has only the in-frame clones, and not every one. Altogether some 1.5 million clones are present, 95% to 99% being singletons, with the ten largest covering roughly 0.4%. This sequence joins TRBV11-2 and TRBJ1-5; D unclear. Input material: naive CD4+ T cells sorted from blood. Subset of the sample: CD45RA+ positively selected. This TCR derives from a man between 25 and 39 years old in good health. The CDR3 region has the DNA TGTGCCAGCAGCTTAGGAAATCAGCCCCAGCATTTT. It is translated as CASSLGNQPQHF.